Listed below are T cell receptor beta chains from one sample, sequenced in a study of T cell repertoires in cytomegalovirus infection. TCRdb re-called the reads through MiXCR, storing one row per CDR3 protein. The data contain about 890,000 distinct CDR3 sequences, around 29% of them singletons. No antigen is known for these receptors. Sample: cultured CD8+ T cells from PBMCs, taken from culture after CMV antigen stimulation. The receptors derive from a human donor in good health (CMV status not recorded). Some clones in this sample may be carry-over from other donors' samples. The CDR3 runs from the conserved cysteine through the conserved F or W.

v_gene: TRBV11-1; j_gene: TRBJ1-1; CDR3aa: CASSSPGQGRTEAFF
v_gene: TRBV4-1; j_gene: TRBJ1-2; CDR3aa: CASSQDLVTKDYGYTF
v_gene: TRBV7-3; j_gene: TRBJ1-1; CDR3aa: CASSPRQGARWMNTEAFF
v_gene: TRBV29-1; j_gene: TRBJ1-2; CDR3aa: CSVPGQGTRNYGYTF
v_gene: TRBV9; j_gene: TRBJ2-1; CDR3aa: CASSVGGRYNEQFF
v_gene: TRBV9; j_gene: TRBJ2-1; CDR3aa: CASSAQGASSYNEQFF
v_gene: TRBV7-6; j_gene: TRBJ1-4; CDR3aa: CASSPRTVIGEKLFF
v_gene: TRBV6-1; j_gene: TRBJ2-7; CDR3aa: CASSKDSSYEQYF
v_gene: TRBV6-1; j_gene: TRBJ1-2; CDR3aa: CASSTRDRDYYGYTF
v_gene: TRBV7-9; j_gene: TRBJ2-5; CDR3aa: CASSNDIIGRETQYF
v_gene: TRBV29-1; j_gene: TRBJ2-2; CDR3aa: CSAGPGTGGGSFF
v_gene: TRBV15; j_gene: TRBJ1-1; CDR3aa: CATGGPGEDEAFF
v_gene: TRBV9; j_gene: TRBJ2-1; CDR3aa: CASSVGVGGSYNEQFF
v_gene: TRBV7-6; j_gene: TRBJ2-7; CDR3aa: CASSPLGVEQYF
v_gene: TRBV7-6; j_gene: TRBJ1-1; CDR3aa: CASSLEAGTGGGGTEAFF
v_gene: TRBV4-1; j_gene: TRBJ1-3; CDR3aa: CASSQDGGNTIYF
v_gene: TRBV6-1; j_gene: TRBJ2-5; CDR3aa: CASSEGPGHHLPQYF
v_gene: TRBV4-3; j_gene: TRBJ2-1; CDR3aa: CASSQVGYNEQFF